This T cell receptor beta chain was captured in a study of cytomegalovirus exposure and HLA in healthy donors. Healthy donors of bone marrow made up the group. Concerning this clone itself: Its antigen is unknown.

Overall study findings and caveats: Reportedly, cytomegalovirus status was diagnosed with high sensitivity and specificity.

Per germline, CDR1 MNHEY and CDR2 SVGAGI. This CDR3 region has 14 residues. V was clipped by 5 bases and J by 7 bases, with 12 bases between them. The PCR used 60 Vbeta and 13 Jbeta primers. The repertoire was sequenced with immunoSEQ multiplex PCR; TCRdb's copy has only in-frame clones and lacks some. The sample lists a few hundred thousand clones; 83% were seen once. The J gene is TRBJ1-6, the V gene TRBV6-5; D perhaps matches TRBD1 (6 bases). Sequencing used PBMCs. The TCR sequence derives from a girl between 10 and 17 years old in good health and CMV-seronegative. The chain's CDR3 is CASSGQYPNSPLHF. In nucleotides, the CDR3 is TGTGCCAGCAGTGGACAGTATCCCAATTCACCCCTCCACTTT.